This TCR beta chain was documented in a study of blood T cells in healthy people across ages. Turning to the study itself: With template switching, about one barcoded beta molecule was captured per two T cells. Broader study findings: Donor CMV status was unknown, possibly confounding expanded clonotype changes.

Then a second PCR, running roughly 7 to 11 cycles, was carried out with a sample-barcoded 5' primer and a J-beta primer mix. One entry per CDR3 protein results from TCRdb running MiXCR on the 5' RACE reads. Of about 640,000 distinct CDR3 sequences listed, roughly 58% were seen once; the top ten hold more than 35%. In regard to this clonotype: Its antigen is still unknown.

Losses at the gene ends were 4 bases for V and 0 bases for J; bases not matched to a gene: 5. This CDR3 has 16 residues. Germline V gene sequence: CDR1 SGHRS, CDR2 YFSETQ. Healthy Russian Caucasian donors spanned ages roughly 6 to 100 years. The clonotype originates from a man aged 60 to 75 in good health. The rearrangement joins TRBV5-1 to TRBJ2-1; 9 bases map to TRBD1. Specimen: blood. For the CDR3, the DNA is TGCGCCAGCAGCCCCCGACAGGGGGGCTCCTACAATGAGCAGTTCTTC. Translating gives CASSPRQGGSYNEQFF.